This T cell receptor beta chain was recorded in a study of OX40 agonist ivuxolimab in advanced cancers. Study details: Enrollees could have had prior anti-PD-1, anti-PD-L1 or anti-CTLA-4 therapy, which 40% had received. Study observations and caveats: Both blood CD4+ and CD8+ T cells showed clonal growth by week 6 at 0.1 to 3.0 mg/kg.

The table came from immunoSEQ multiplex PCR; TCRdb's copy has only in-frame clones and leaves some out. This table has roughly 62,000 clones, about 92% appearing once. As concerns this clone: Its matching antigen is unknown.

The study sampled blood at baseline, cycle 4 day 1, and cycle 7 day 1. The germline V gene encodes CDR1 WSHSY and CDR2 SAAADI. V was cut by 0 bases and J by 7 bases, with 10 bases left in between. CDR3 length: 15 amino acids. The clonotype comes from an adult with an advanced solid tumor such as melanoma, head and neck, liver or kidney cancer. The input for sequencing was CD4+ or CD8+ T cells sorted from blood, taken in a trial of the OX40 agonist ivuxolimab. The V and J genes are TRBV10-2 and TRBJ1-6; no reliable D call. CDR3 DNA sequence: TGCGCCAGCAGTGAGTCGCCAGGATTGAATTCACCCCTCCACTTT. Encoded protein: CASSESPGLNSPLHF.